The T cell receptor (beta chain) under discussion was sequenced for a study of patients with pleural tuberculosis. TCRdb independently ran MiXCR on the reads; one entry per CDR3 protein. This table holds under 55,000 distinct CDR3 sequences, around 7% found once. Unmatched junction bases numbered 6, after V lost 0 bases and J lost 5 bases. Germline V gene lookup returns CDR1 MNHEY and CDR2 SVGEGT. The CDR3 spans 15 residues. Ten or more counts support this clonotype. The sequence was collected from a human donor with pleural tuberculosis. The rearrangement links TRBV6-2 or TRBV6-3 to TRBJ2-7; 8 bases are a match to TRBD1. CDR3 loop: CASSYSTGQGHEQYF. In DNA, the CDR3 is TGTGCCAGCAGTTACTCTACCGGACAGGGACACGAGCAGTACTTC.